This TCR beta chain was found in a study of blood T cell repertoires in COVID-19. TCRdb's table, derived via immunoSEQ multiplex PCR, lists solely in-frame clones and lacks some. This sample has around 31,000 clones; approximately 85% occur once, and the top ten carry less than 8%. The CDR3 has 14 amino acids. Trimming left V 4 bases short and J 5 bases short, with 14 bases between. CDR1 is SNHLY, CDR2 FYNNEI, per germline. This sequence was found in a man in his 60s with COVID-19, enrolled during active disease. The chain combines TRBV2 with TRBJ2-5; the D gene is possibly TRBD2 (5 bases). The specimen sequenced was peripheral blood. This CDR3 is CASSAASSLETQYF. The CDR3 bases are TGTGCCAGCAGTGCCGCTAGCTCTTTGGAGACCCAGTACTTC.